These 10 T cell receptor beta chains came from one sample sequenced in a study of PD-1 blockade in classical Hodgkin lymphoma. Every patient experienced relapse after autologous stem cell transplantation, and brentuximab vedotin exposure varied. Repertoires were generated with immunoSEQ multiplex PCR, while TCRdb's copy carries only in-frame clones and drops some. The sample comprises some 100,000 clones, more than 90% of which are singletons, and 2.5% to 3.5% rests with the top ten. This specimen was peripheral blood mononuclear cells (PBMCs), taken at baseline. The receptors here all came from a human donor with classical Hodgkin lymphoma.

This chain connects TRBV7-6 to TRBJ1-4, with a tentative D call TRBD1 (6 bases). There are 21 residues in the CDR3. Trimming took off 5 bases at V and 0 bases at J, with 28 bases between the two ends. Germline loops: CDR1 SGHVS, CDR2 FNYEAQ. The CDR3 bases are TGTGCCAGCAGCCCCCAGGTGGGGGGCGGGAGTGTTTTTGCAACTAATGAAAAACTGTTTTTT. As protein: CASSPQVGGGSVFATNEKLFF. The full variable domain, with the rest looked up from reference TRBV7-6 and TRBJ1-4, is GAGVSQSPRYKVTKRGQDVALRCDPISGHVSLYWYRQALGQGPEFLTYFNYEAQQDKSGLPNDRFSAERPEGSISTLTIQRTEQRDSAMYRCASSPQVGGGSVFATNEKLFFGSGTQLSVL.

The V call is TRBV5-1, the J call TRBJ2-7; TRBD2 might be the D (5 bases). Trimming pared 4 bases from V and 0 bases from J, leaving 17 bases between. There are 16 residues in the CDR3. Germline-derived CDR1 and CDR2 are SGHRS and YFSETQ. The CDR3 DNA follows: TGCGCCAGCAGCCCCATCTTGGGGAGTAGCTCCTACGAGCAGTACTTC. Amino acids: CASSPILGSSSYEQYF.

The chain joins TRBV5-1 to TRBJ2-2; D remains unclear. Per the germline V gene, CDR1 is SGHRS and CDR2 is YFSETQ. The CDR3 covers 15 residues. Trimming pared 1 base from V and 1 base from J, leaving 8 bases between. The CDR3 spells CASSLPIQNTGELFF. CDR3 nucleotide sequence: TGCGCCAGCAGCTTGCCGATTCAGAACACCGGGGAGCTGTTTTTT.

The rearrangement links TRBV10-3 to TRBJ2-3; 11 bases map to TRBD1. The CDR3 extends over 16 amino acids. Germline-derived CDR1 and CDR2 are ENHRY and SYGVKD. Trimming cost V 4 bases and J 2 bases; bases outside gene matches: 5. CDR3 in amino acids: CAISGGTGGFTDTQYF. In nucleotides, the CDR3 is TGTGCCATCAGTGGGGGGACAGGGGGTTTCACAGATACGCAGTATTTT.

The chain is built from TRBV9 and TRBJ2-5, with a tentative D call TRBD2 (6 bases). Trimming shortened V by 0 bases and J by 1 base, and 7 bases separated the two germline ends. Germline CDR1 and CDR2: SGDLS and YYNGEE. The CDR3 spans 14 residues. The CDR3 spells CASSVGGTQETQYF. DNA for the CDR3: TGTGCCAGCAGCGTAGGCGGGACCCAAGAGACCCAGTACTTC.

The chain combines TRBV19 with TRBJ2-7, with 7 bases identical to TRBD1. With 5 bases clipped from V and 0 bases from J, the junction kept 4 bases outside the gene matches. The CDR3 has 14 residues. Per the germline V gene, CDR1 is LNHDA and CDR2 is SQIVND (reference sequence). The CDR3 coding sequence is TGTGCCAGTAGTGTACGGACAGGCTCCTACGAGCAGTACTTC. It translates to CASSVRTGSYEQYF.

V gene TRBV10-3 combines with J gene TRBJ2-7, with D uncertain. The V end lost 5 bases, the J end lost 2 bases, and 4 bases lay between the germline ends. There are 11 residues in the CDR3. Germline CDR1 ENHRY, CDR2 SYGVKD. This CDR3 is CAISTAYEQYF. The CDR3 region has the DNA TGTGCCATCAGTACCGCCTACGAGCAGTACTTC.

The V call is TRBV6-5, the J call TRBJ1-3, with 7 bases lining up with TRBD1. CDR1 and CDR2 from the germline V gene are MNHEY and SVGAGI. The CDR3 has 14 amino acids. J lost 6 bases, V lost 6 bases, and 8 bases had no gene match. CDR3 nucleotide sequence: TGTGCCAGCAGCATTGGACAGGTCGTAAACACCATATATTTT. This gives the protein CASSIGQVVNTIYF.

The V gene is TRBV11-1, the J gene TRBJ2-7, with a weak D call TRBD1 (6 bases). The CDR3 runs 15 residues. The V gene's germline CDR1 is SGHAT and CDR2 FQDESV (reference sequence). The V end was cut by 5 bases, the J end by 6 bases, with 20 bases between. The CDR3 loop reads CASSPTPNTGTEQYF. As DNA, the CDR3 is TGTGCCAGCAGCCCAACTCCAAATACAGGGACCGAGCAGTACTTC.

The chain couples TRBV5-3 to TRBJ2-7, with 7 bases aligning to TRBD2. TRBV5-3 is an ORF for which the function is uncertain. CDR3 length: 13 residues. After removal of 2 bases from V and 3 bases from J, the junction contained 2 bases not matched to a gene. CDR3 DNA: TGTGCCAGAAGCTTCGGCGGGAGCTACGAGCAGTACTTC. Encoded protein: CARSFGGSYEQYF.